Reported below is one TCR beta chain. The antigen is undetermined. This specimen belongs to a study of a mutant IDH1 vaccine in newly diagnosed glioma. Overall study: Vaccination of patients was performed eight times, in weeks 1, 3, 5, 7, 11, 15, 19 and 23. Therapy received beforehand was radiotherapy, temozolomide, or both, with most patients given both. Study-level findings and limits: There seemed to be no relation between pseudoprogression and changes in top peripheral T cell clonotypes. Of all patients, under 95% showed vaccine-induced immune responses.

Time point denoted: week 23, last vaccination. A single vaccine dose contained 300 ug of mutant IDH1 20-mer peptide, and topical imiquimod was used with it. This table comes from immunoSEQ multiplex PCR, and its TCRdb copy is limited to in-frame clones, with some not included. The table records more than 25,000 clones, around 89% of them present only once. V was trimmed by 3 bases and J by 3 bases, leaving 10 bases between them. Germline CDR1 and CDR2: SGHNT and YYREEE (reference sequence). CDR3 length equals 14 residues. The V and J genes are TRBV5-4 and TRBJ2-4; either TRBD1 or TRBD2 may supply D (5 bases each). This sequence was found in a man aged 35-49 years with glioma. This material consisted of PBMCs, taken from a glioma patient whose treatment included an IDH1 peptide vaccine. The CDR3 nucleotides are TGTGCCAGCAGCTCGGGACCGGTCAAAAACATTCAGTACTTC. Residues: CASSSGPVKNIQYF.